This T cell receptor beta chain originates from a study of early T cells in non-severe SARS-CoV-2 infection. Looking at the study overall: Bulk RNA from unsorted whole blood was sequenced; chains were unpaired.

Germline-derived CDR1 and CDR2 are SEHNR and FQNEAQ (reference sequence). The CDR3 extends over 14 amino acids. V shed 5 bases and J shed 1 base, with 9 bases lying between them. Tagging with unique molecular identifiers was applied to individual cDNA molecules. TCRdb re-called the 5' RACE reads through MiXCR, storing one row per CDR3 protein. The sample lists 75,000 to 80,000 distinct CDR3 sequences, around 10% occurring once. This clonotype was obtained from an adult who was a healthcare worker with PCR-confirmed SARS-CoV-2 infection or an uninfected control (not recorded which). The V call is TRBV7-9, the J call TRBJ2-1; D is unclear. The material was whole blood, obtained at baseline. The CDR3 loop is CASSLTASYNEQFF. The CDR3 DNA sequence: TGTGCCAGCAGCCTCACGGCGTCCTACAATGAGCAGTTCTTC.